This T cell receptor beta chain comes out of a study of cytotoxic CD8 clonotypes in ibrutinib-treated CLL. Germline lookup yields CDR1 LNHDA and CDR2 SQIVND (reference sequence). The CDR3 extends over 16 amino acids. V lost 9 bases and J lost 0; bases outside the gene matches: 5. TCRdb's table, derived via immunoSEQ multiplex PCR, lists solely in-frame clones and lacks some. The table has 60,000 to 95,000 clones, around 78% seen once. Sequencing was performed on PBMCs, taken after 24 months of ibrutinib treatment. The clonotype comes from a human donor with chronic lymphocytic leukemia. The chain is built from TRBV19 and TRBJ2-3, with 14 bases matching TRBD2. The CDR3 reads CASKGLAGGSTDTQYF. CDR3 DNA sequence: TGTGCCAGCAAAGGACTAGCGGGAGGTAGCACAGATACGCAGTATTTT.